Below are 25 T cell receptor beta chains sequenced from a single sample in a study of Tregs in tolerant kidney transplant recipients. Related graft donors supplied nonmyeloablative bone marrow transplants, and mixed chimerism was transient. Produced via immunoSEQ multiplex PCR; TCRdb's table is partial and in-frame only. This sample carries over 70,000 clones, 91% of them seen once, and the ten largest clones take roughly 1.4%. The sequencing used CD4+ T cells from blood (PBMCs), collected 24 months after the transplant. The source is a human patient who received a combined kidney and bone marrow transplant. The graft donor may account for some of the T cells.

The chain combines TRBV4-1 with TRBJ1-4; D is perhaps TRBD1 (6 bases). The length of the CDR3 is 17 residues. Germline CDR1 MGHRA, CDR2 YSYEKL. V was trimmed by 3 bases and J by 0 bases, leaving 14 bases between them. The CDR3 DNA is TGCGCCAGCAGCCACACAGGGAATCAAGCAACTAATGAAAAACTGTTTTTT. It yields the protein CASSHTGNQATNEKLFF.

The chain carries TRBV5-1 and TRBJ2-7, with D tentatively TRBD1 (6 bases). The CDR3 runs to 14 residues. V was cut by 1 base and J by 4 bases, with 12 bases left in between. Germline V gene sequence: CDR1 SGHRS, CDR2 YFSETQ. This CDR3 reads CASSLRVRGYEQYF. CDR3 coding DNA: TGCGCCAGCAGCTTGAGGGTCAGGGGATACGAGCAGTACTTC.

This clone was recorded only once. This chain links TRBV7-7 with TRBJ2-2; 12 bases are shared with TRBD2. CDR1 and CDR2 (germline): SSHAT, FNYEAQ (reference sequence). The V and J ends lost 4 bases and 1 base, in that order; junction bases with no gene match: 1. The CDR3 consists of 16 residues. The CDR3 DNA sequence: TGTGCCAGCAGCTCACTAGCGGGGGGGAACACCGGGGAGCTGTTTTTT. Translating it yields CASSSLAGGNTGELFF.

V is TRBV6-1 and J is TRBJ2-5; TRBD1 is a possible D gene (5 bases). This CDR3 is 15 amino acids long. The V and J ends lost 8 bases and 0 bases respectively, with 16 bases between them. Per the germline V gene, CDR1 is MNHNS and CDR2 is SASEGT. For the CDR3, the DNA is TGTGCCAGCGCCCGGGTTGGGGCGCACCAAGAGACCCAGTACTTC. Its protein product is CASARVGAHQETQYF.

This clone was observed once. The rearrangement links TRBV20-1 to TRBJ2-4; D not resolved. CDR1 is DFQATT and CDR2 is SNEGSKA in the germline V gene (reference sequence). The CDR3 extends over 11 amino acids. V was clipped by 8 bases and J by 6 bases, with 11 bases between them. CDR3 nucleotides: TGCAGTTCCGGTCCTGGAAACATTCAGTACTTC. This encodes CSSGPGNIQYF.

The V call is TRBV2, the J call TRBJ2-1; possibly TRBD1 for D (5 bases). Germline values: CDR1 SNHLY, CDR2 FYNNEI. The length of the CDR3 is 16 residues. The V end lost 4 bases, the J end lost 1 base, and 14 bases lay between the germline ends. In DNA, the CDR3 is TGTGCCAGCAGTGCTAAGGACATGGGGTCCTACAATGAGCAGTTCTTC. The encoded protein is CASSAKDMGSYNEQFF.

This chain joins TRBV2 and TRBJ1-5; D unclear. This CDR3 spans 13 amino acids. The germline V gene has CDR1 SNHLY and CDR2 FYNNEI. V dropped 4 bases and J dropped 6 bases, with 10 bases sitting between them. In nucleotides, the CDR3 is TGTGCCAGCAGTGTCGGCGCGGGTCAGCCCCAGCATTTT. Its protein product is CASSVGAGQPQHF.

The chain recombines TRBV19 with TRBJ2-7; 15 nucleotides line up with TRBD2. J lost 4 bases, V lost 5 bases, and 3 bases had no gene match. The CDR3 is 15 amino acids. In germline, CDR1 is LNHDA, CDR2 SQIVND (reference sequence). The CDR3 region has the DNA TGTGCCAGTAGTCAGGGACTAGCGGGAGGATACGAGCAGTACTTC. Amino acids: CASSQGLAGGYEQYF.

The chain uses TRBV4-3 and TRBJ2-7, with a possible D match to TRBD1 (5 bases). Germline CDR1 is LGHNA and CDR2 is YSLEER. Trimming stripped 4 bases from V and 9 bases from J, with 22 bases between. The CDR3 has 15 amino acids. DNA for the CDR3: TGCGCCAGCAGCCCCACTCCGACAGATCCTACGCCGCAGTACTTC. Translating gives CASSPTPTDPTPQYF.

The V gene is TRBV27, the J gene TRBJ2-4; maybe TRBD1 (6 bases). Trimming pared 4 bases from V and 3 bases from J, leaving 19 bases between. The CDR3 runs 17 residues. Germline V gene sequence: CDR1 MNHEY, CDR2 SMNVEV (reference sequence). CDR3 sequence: CASSSKYRAVGKNIQYF. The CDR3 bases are TGTGCCAGCAGTTCGAAATACAGGGCAGTGGGCAAAAACATTCAGTACTTC.

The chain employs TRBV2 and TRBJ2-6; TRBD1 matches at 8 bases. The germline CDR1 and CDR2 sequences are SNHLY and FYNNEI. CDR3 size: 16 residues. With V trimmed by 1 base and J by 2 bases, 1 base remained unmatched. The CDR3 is CASSEVTGAGANVLTF. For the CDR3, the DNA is TGTGCCAGCAGTGAAGTGACAGGGGCTGGGGCCAACGTCCTGACTTTC.

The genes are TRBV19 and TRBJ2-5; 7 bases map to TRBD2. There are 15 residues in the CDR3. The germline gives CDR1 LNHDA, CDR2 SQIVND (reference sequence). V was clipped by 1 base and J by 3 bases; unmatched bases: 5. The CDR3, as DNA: TGTGCCAGTAGTATAGGAATAGCGGGCGAAGAGACCCAGTACTTC. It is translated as CASSIGIAGEETQYF.

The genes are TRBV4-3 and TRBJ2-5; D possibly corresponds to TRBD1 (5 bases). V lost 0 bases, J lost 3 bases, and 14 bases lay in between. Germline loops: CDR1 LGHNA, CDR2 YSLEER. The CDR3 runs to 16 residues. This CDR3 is CASSQDRVAGKETQYF. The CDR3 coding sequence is TGCGCCAGCAGCCAAGATCGTGTGGCAGGGAAAGAGACCCAGTACTTC.

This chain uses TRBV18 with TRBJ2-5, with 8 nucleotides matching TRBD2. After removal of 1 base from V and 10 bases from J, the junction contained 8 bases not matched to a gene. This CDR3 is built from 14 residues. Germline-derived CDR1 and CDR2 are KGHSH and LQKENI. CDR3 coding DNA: TGTGCCAGCTCACCACTAGCGGGGCTGGGAGACCAGTACTTC. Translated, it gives CASSPLAGLGDQYF.

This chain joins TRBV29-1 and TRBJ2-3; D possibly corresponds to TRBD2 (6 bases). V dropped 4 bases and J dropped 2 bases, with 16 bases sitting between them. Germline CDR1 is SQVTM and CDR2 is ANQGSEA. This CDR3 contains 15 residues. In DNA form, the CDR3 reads TGCAGCGTTGTTTTGGCGGGGAAAAACACAGATACGCAGTATTTT. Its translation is CSVVLAGKNTDTQYF.

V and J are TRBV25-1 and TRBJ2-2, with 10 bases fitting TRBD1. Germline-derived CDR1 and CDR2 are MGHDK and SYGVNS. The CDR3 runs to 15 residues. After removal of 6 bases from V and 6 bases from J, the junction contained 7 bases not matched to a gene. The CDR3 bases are TGTGCCAGCAGAGCCGGGACAGGGGTTGCCGGGGAGCTGTTTTTT. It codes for CASRAGTGVAGELFF. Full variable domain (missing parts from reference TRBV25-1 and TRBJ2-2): EADIYQTPRYLVIGTGKKITLECSQTMGHDKMYWYQQDPGMELHLIHYSYGVNSTEKGDLSSESTVSRIRTEHFPLTLESARPSHTSQYLCASRAGTGVAGELFFGEGSRLTVL.

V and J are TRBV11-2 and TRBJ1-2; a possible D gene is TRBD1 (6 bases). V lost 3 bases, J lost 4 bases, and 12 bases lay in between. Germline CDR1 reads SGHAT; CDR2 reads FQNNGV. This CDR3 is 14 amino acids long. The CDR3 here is CASSFVRTAYGYTF. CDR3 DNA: TGTGCCAGCAGCTTCGTAAGGACAGCCTATGGCTACACCTTC.

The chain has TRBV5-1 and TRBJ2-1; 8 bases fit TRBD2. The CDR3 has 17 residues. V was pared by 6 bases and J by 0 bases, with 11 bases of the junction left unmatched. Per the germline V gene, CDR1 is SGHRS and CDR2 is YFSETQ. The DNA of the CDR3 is TGCGCCAGCACCTCCCGGCGGGAGGCTCACTCCTACAATGAGCAGTTCTTC. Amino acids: CASTSRREAHSYNEQFF.

CDR3 sequence reads: CASSLWASGDFGETQYF. The CDR3, as DNA: TGTGCCAGCAGCTTGTGGGCTAGCGGGGATTTCGGAGAGACCCAGTACTTC. The V call is TRBV5-4, the J call TRBJ2-5; TRBD2 aligns across 9 bases. This CDR3 spans 17 amino acids. Per the germline V gene, CDR1 is SGHNT and CDR2 is YYREEE (reference sequence). J was trimmed by 4 bases and V by 1 base; bases with no gene match: 11.

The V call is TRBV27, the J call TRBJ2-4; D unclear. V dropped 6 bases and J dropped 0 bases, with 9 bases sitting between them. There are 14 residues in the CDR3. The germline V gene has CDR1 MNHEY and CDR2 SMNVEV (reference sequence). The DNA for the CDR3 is TGTGCCAGCAGCCCATCGAGAGCCAAAAACATTCAGTACTTC. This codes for CASSPSRAKNIQYF.

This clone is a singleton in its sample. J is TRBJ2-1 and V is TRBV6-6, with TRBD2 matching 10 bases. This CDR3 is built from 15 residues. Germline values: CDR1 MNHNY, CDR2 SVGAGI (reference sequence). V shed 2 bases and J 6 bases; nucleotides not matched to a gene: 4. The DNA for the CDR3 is TGTGCCAGCAGTTACCCGACTAGCGGGCCCAATGAGCAGTTCTTC. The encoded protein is CASSYPTSGPNEQFF.

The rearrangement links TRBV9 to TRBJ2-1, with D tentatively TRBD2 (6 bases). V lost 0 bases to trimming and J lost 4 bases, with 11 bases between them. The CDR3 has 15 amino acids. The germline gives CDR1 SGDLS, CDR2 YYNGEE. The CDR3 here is CASSVDRGIYNEQFF. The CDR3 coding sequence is TGTGCCAGCAGCGTAGATCGGGGGATTTACAATGAGCAGTTCTTC.

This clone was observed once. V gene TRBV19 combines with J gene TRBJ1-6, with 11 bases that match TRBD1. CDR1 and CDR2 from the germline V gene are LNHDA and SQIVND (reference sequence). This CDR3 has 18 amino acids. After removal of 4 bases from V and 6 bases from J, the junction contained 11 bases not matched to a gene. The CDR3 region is CASSTGTGGFSGNSPLHF. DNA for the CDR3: TGTGCCAGTAGTACCGGGACAGGGGGATTTTCTGGTAATTCACCCCTCCACTTT.

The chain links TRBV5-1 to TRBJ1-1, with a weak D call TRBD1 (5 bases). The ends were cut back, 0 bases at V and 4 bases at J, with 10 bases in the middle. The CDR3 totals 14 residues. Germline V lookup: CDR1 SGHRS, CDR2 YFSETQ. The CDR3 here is CASSLAGGVTEAFF. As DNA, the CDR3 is TGCGCCAGCAGCTTGGCCGGGGGGGTCACTGAAGCTTTCTTT.

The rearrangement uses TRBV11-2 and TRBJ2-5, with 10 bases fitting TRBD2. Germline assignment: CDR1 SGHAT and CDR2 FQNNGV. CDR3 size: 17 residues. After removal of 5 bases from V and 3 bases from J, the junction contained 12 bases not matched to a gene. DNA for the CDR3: TGTGCCAGCAGCCTCGGTTCAGCGGGAGGGCCTAAAGAGACCCAGTACTTC. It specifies CASSLGSAGGPKETQYF.